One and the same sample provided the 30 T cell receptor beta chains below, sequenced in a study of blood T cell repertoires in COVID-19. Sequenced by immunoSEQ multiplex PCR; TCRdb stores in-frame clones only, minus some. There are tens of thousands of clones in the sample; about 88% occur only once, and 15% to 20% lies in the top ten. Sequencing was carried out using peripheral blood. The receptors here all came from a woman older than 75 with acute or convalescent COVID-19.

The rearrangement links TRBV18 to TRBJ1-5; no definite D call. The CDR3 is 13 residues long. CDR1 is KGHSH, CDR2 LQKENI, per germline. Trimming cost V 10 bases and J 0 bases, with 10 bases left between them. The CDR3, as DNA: TGTGCCACCCAGGAAACTAGCAATCAGCCCCAGCATTTT. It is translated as CATQETSNQPQHF. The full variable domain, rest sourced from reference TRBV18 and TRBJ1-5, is NAGVMQNPRHLVRRRGQEARLRCSPMKGHSHVYWYRQLPEEGLKFMVYLQKENIIDESGMPKERFSAEFPKEGPSILRIQQVVRGDSAAYFCATQETSNQPQHFGDGTRLSIL.

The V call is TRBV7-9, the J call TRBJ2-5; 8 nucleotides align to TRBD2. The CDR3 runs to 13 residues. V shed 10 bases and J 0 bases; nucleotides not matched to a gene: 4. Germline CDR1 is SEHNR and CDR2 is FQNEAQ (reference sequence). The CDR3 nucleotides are TGTGCCACTCGGGGGGGGAACCAAGAGACCCAGTACTTC. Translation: CATRGGNQETQYF.

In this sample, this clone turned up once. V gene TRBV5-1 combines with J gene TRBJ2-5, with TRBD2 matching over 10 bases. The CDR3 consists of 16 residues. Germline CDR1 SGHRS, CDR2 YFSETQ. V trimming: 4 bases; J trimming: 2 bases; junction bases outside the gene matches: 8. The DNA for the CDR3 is TGCGCCAGCAGCCAAGCGGGGGGGCCAGGTCAAGAGACCCAGTACTTC. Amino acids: CASSQAGGPGQETQYF.

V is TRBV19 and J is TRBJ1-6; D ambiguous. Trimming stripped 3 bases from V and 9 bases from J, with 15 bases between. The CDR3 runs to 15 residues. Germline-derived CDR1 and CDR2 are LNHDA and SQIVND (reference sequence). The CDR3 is CASSISGLASSPLHF. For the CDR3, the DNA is TGTGCCAGTAGTATCTCAGGACTGGCAAGTTCACCCCTCCACTTT.

CDR3 sequence (DNA): TGTGCCAGCAGTTCCCAGGGGTCCTATGGCTACACCTTC. Translating it yields CASSSQGSYGYTF. The chain joins TRBV28 to TRBJ1-2; tentative D call: TRBD1 (6 bases). This CDR3 spans 13 amino acids. Trimming removed 4 bases from V and 4 bases from J, with 10 bases in between. Germline V gene data show CDR1 as MDHEN and CDR2 as SYDVKM.

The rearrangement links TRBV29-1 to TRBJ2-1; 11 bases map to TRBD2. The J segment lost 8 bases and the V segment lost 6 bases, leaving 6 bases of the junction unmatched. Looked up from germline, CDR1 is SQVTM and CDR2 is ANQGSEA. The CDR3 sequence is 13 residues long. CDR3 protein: CSVVAGGIDEQFF. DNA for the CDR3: TGCAGCGTCGTAGCGGGGGGGATTGATGAGCAGTTCTTC.

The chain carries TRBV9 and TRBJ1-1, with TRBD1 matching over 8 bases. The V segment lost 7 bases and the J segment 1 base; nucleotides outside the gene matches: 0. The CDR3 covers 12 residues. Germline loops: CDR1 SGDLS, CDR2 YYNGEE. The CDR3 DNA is TGTGCCAGCGGACAGGGGAACACTGAAGCTTTCTTT. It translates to CASGQGNTEAFF.

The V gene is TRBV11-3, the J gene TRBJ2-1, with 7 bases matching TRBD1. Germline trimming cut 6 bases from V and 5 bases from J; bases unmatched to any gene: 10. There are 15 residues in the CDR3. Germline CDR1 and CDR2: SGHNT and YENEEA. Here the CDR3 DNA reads TGTGCCAGCAGACAGGACAGGATGACCCACAATGAGCAGTTCTTC. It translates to CASRQDRMTHNEQFF.

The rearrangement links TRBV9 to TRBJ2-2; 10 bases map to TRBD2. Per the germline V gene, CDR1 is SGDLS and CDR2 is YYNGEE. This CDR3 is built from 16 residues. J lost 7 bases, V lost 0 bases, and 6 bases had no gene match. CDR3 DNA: TGTGCCAGCAGCGTAGCTAGCGGGGGCGTAATCGGGGAGCTGTTTTTT. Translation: CASSVASGGVIGELFF.

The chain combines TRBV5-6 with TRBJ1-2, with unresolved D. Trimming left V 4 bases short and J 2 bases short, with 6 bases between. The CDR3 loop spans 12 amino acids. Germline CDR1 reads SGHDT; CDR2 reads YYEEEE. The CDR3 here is CASSRENYGYTF. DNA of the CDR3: TGTGCCAGCAGCCGGGAGAACTATGGCTACACCTTC.

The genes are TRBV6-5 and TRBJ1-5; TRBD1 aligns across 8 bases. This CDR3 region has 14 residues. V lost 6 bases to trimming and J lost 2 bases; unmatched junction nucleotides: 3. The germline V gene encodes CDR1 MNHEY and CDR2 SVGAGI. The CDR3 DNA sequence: TGTGCCAGCAGGGACAGGGAAGGCAATCAGCCCCAGCATTTT. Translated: CASRDREGNQPQHF.

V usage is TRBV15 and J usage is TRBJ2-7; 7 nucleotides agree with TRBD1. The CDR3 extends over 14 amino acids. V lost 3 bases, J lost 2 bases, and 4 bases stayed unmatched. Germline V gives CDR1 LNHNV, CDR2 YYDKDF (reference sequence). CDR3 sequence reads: CATSSNRGPYEQYF. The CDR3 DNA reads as TGTGCCACCAGCAGTAACAGGGGCCCCTACGAGCAGTACTTC.

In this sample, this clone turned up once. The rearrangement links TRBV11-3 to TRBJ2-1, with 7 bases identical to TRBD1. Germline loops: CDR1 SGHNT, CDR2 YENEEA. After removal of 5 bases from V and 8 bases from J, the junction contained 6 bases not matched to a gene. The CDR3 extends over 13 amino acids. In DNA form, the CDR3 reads TGTGCCAGCAGCAAAGGACAGGCCGATGAGCAGTTCTTC. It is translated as CASSKGQADEQFF.

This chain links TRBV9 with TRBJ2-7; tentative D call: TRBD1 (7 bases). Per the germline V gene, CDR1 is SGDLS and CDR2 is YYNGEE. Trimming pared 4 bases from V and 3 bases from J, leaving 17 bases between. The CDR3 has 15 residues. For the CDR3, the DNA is TGTGCCAGCAGCCAGGGGGTGGGAGGAATCTACGAGCAGTACTTC. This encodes CASSQGVGGIYEQYF. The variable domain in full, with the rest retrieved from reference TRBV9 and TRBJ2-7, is DSGVTQTPKHLITATGQRVTLRCSPRSGDLSVYWYQQSLDQGLQFLIQYYNGEERAKGNILERFSAQQFPDLHSELNLSSLELGDSALYFCASSQGVGGIYEQYFGPGTRLTVT.

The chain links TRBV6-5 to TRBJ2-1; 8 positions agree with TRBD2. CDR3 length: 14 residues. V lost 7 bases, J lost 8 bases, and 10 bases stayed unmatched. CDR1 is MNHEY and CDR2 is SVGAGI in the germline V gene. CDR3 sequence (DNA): TGTGCCAGCATGGGCGGGGGGTGGTATGATGAGCAGTTCTTC. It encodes CASMGGGWYDEQFF.

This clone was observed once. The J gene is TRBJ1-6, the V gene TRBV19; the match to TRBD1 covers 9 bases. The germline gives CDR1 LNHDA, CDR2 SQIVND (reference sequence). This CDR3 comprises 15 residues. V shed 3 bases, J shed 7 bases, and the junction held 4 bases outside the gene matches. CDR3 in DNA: TGTGCCAGTAGTATTATGGGACAGGGAAATTCACCCCTCCACTTT. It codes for CASSIMGQGNSPLHF.

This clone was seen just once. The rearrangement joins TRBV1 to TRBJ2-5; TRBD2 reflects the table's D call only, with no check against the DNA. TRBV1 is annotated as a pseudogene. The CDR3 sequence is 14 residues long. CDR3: CTSSGASGGETQYF. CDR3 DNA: TGCACCAGCTCCGGGGCTAGCGGGGGTGAGACCCAGTACTTC.

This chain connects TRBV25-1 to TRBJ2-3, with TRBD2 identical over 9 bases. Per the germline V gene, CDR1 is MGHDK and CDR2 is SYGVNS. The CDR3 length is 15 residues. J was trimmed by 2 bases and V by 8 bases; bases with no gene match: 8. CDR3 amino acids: CASAWAGGVTDTQYF. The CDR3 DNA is TGTGCCAGCGCCTGGGCGGGGGGGGTCACAGATACGCAGTATTTT.

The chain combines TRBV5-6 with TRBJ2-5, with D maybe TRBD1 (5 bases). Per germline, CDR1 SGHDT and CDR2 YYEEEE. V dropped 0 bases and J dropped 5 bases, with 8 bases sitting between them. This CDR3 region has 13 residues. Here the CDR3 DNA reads TGTGCCAGCAGCTTGGGCAGGGTCGAGACCCAGTACTTC. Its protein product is CASSLGRVETQYF. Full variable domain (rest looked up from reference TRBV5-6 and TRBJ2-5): DAGVTQSPTHLIKTRGQQVTLRCSPKSGHDTVSWYQQALGQGPQFIFQYYEEEERQRGNFPDRFSGHQFPNYSSELNVNALLLGDSALYLCASSLGRVETQYFGPGTRLLVL.

The CDR3 region is CASSPGRGPSGNTIYF. CDR3 DNA: TGCGCCAGCAGCCCTGGGAGGGGCCCCTCTGGAAACACCATATATTTT. The chain uses TRBV5-1 and TRBJ1-3; tentatively, D is TRBD1 (5 bases). The CDR3 has 16 residues. Germline V gene lookup returns CDR1 SGHRS and CDR2 YFSETQ. V was clipped by 4 bases and J by 0 bases, with 14 bases between them. The whole variable domain, filled in from reference TRBV5-1 and TRBJ1-3, reads KAGVTQTPRYLIKTRGQQVTLSCSPISGHRSVSWYQQTPGQGLQFLFEYFSETQRNKGNFPGRFSGRQFSNSRSEMNVSTLELGDSALYLCASSPGRGPSGNTIYFGEGSWLTVV.

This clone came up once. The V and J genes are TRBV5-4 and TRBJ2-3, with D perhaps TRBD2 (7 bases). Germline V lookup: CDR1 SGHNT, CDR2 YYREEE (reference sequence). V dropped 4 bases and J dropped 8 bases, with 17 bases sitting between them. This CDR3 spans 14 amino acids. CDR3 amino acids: CASSGGGGRVTQYF. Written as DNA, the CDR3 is TGTGCCAGCAGCGGGGGCGGGGGCCGGGTTACGCAGTATTTT.

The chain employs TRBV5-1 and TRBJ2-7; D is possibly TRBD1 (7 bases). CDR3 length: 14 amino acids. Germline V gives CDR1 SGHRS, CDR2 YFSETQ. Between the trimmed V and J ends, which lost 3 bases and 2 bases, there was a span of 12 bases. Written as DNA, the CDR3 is TGCGCCAGCAGCTCTACAGGGGAGGCCTACGAGCAGTACTTC. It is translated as CASSSTGEAYEQYF.

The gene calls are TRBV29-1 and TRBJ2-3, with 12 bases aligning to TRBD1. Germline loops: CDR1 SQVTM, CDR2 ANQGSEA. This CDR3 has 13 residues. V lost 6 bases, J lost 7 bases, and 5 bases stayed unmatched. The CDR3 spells CSVAGQGAHTQYF. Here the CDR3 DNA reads TGCAGCGTCGCGGGACAGGGGGCTCATACGCAGTATTTT.

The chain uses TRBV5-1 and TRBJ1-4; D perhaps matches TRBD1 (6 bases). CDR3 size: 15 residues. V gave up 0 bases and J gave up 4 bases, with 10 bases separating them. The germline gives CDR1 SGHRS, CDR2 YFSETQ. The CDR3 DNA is TGCGCCAGCAGCTTGGGGACAGCAAATAATGAAAAACTGTTTTTT. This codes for CASSLGTANNEKLFF.

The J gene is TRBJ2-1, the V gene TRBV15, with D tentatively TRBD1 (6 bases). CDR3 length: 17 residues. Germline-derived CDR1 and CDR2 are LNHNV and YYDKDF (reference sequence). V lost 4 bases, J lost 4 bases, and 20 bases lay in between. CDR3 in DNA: TGTGCCACCAGCATACCGGGACACCCAGGAATGTACAATGAGCAGTTCTTC. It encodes CATSIPGHPGMYNEQFF.

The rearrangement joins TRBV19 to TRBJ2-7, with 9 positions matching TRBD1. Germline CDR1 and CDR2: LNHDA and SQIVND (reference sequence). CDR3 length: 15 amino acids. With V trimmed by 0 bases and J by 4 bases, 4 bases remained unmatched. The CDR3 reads CASSIDNRGPYEQYF. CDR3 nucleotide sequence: TGTGCCAGTAGTATAGATAACAGGGGGCCGTACGAGCAGTACTTC.

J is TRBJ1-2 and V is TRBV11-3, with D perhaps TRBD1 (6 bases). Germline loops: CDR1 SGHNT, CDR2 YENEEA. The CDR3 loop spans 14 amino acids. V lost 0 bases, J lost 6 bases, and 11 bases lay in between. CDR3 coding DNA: TGTGCCAGCAGCTTAGATACAGGGTCTGATGGCTACACCTTC. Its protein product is CASSLDTGSDGYTF.

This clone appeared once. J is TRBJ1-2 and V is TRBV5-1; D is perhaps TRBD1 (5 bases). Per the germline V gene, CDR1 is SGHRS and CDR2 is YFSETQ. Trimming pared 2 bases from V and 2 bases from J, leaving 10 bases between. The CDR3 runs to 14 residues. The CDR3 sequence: CASSLNDRNYGYTF. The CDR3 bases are TGCGCCAGCAGCTTAAACGACAGAAACTATGGCTACACCTTC.

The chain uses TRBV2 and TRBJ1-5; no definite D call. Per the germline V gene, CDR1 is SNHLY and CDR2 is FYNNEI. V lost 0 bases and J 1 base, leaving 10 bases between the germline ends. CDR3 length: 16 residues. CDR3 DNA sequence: TGTGCCAGCAGTGAAGCGCGCGGGATCAGCAATCAGCCCCAGCATTTT. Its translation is CASSEARGISNQPQHF.

The CDR3 DNA is TGCGCCAGCAGCTTAACTAGCGGGGGGCCTAGCTCCTACGAGCAGTACTTC. Protein: CASSLTSGGPSSYEQYF. V and J are TRBV5-1 and TRBJ2-7, with 12 positions matching TRBD2. The CDR3 has 17 residues. Germline trimming cut 2 bases from V and 0 bases from J; bases unmatched to any gene: 6. Germline V gene sequence: CDR1 SGHRS, CDR2 YFSETQ.